This T cell receptor (beta chain) is from a study of blood T cell repertoires in COVID-19. For the study at large: Collection of acute and convalescent COVID-19 samples took place in the United States, Italy and Spain. In each case, the material was cDNA or gDNA derived from T cells, B-cell-depleted T cells, or PBMCs.

V lost 2 bases, J lost 2 bases, and 10 bases lay in between. CDR3 length: 15 amino acids. The germline V gene has CDR1 LGHDT and CDR2 YNNKEL (reference sequence). Per the original data handling: How many nucleated cells were present was estimated from reference gene primer amplification. Assay used: immunoSEQ multiplex PCR; TCRdb lists only in-frame clones, some missing. V and J calls and clone size are those listed in that table; D and trimming were worked out from the DNA. This table has about 270,000 clones, roughly 86% appearing once. This clone was recorded only once. The source of this sequence is a man aged 40-55 years with active or convalescent COVID-19. Material: peripheral blood. The V call is TRBV3-1 (or the pseudogene TRBV3-2), the J call TRBJ1-3; D not resolved. The CDR3 loop reads CASSQNFMAGNTIYF. CDR3 bases: TGTGCCAGCAGCCAAAACTTTATGGCTGGAAACACCATATATTTT.